This entry lists 22 T cell receptor beta chains sequenced from one sample in a study of T-cell memory formation after mild COVID-19. TCRdb redid the calling of the 5' RACE reads with MiXCR, one entry per CDR3 protein. The data show about 350,000 distinct CDR3 sequences, roughly 15% seen once. The sequencing sample was made of PBMCs or a T cell subset sorted from them (not recorded which). The receptors were gathered from a man aged 18-30 years who had mild COVID-19 (a few samples of this study predate the infection). Cell type and time point are not known.

The chain employs TRBV30 and TRBJ2-7; D possibly corresponds to TRBD1 (6 bases). The CDR3 sequence is 14 residues long. Germline V gene sequence: CDR1 GTSNPN, CDR2 SVGIG (reference sequence). Trimming took off 0 bases at V and 3 bases at J, with 12 bases between the two ends. Written as DNA, the CDR3 is TGTGCCTGGAGTGTACTGGGACAAAACTACGAGCAGTACTTC. Translating it yields CAWSVLGQNYEQYF.

This clonotype turned up a few times. This sequence joins TRBV6-5 and TRBJ2-3; TRBD1 matches 8 bases. V shed 2 bases, J shed 4 bases, and the junction held 11 bases outside the gene matches. From germline, CDR1 is MNHEY and CDR2 SVGAGI. The CDR3 spans 17 residues. The CDR3 is CASSYGKGTGGADTQYF. CDR3 in DNA: TGTGCCAGCAGTTACGGTAAAGGAACAGGGGGAGCAGATACGCAGTATTTT.

There are many counts of this clonotype. The chain links TRBV7-2 to TRBJ2-1; D is perhaps TRBD1 (5 bases). V shed 1 base and J shed 3 bases, with 10 bases lying between them. This CDR3 has 15 residues. Germline CDR1 reads SGHTA; CDR2 reads FQGNSA. In DNA form, the CDR3 reads TGTGCCAGCAGCTTAGATTTCACAGGCTACAATGAGCAGTTCTTC. Its protein is CASSLDFTGYNEQFF.

This clonotype occurred many times. The V call is TRBV7-3, the J call TRBJ1-6; D gene uncertain. V lost 1 base, J lost 9 bases, and 16 bases lay in between. This CDR3 is built from 16 residues. Germline V CDR1 and CDR2: SGHTA, FQGTGA. This CDR3 is CASSLKAPPDGSPLHF. The CDR3 DNA follows: TGTGCCAGCAGCTTAAAGGCACCGCCGGACGGTTCACCCCTCCACTTT.

V usage is TRBV29-1 and J usage is TRBJ2-5; D remains unclear. The CDR3 has 11 amino acids. The germline V and J ends were trimmed by 8 bases and 7 bases, with 14 bases remaining between them. Germline V gene sequence: CDR1 SQVTM, CDR2 ANQGSEA. CDR3 in DNA: TGCAGCACCGCGTCCGTCGGGACCCAGTACTTC. Translated: CSTASVGTQYF.

This clonotype appeared a few times. The chain employs TRBV5-1 and TRBJ1-3; 11 bases line up with TRBD1. The CDR3 has 15 residues. V was pared by 5 bases and J by 8 bases, with 9 bases of the junction left unmatched. Per germline, CDR1 SGHRS and CDR2 YFSETQ. The CDR3 DNA reads as TGCGCCAGCAGTCGGGACAGGGGGGCTTCGGACACCATATATTTT. It translates to CASSRDRGASDTIYF.

This clonotype was seen only a few times. The V and J genes are TRBV6-5 and TRBJ2-2; D is unclear. CDR3 size: 16 residues. Germline V lookup: CDR1 MNHEY, CDR2 SVGAGI. V dropped 0 bases and J dropped 0 bases, with 8 bases sitting between them. The CDR3 coding sequence is TGTGCCAGCAGTTACTCGGTGAGATCGAACACCGGGGAGCTGTTTTTT. Its protein product is CASSYSVRSNTGELFF.

The chain joins TRBV27 to TRBJ2-3; D is uncertain. The CDR3 has 13 residues. V gave up 6 bases and J gave up 2 bases, with 9 bases separating them. CDR1 is MNHEY and CDR2 is SMNVEV in the germline V gene (reference sequence). The CDR3 region is CASREENTDTQYF. CDR3 bases: TGTGCCAGCAGAGAGGAGAACACAGATACGCAGTATTTT.

This clonotype was seen many times. The chain joins TRBV10-1 to TRBJ2-1; the D is unclear. CDR1 is WNHNN, CDR2 SYGVQD, per germline (reference sequence). V was cut by 6 bases and J by 9 bases, with 12 bases left in between. The CDR3 spans 12 residues. In DNA, the CDR3 is TGCGCCAGCAGCGACCCCGGACGTGAGCAGTTCTTC. Amino acids: CASSDPGREQFF.

The V call is TRBV6-5, the J call TRBJ1-2, with 9 bases fitting TRBD1. The V segment lost 5 bases and the J segment 3 bases; nucleotides outside the gene matches: 7. Germline CDR1 MNHEY, CDR2 SVGAGI. The CDR3 consists of 15 residues. CDR3 bases: TGTGCCAGCAGTGGGACAGGGCGGTCCCACTATGGCTACACCTTC. Encoded protein: CASSGTGRSHYGYTF.

This clonotype showed up just a few times. The chain recombines TRBV12-3 or TRBV12-4 with TRBJ2-4; D might be TRBD1 or TRBD2, each matching 5 bases. This CDR3 has 15 amino acids. V was trimmed by 2 bases and J by 1 base, leaving 9 bases between them. The CDR3 nucleotides are TGTGCCAGCAGTTTAAGGGGACCGGCCAAAAACATTCAGTACTTC. It is translated as CASSLRGPAKNIQYF.

This clonotype was seen ten or more times. Written as DNA, the CDR3 is TGTGCCATCAGTGAAAACCCTAACTATGGCTACACCTTC. This encodes CAISENPNYGYTF. The chain links TRBV10-3 to TRBJ1-2, with D unclear. The CDR3 consists of 13 residues. The V and J ends lost 3 bases and 0 bases respectively, with 5 bases between them. The germline V gene encodes CDR1 ENHRY and CDR2 SYGVKD.

The chain carries TRBV2 and TRBJ2-1; 7 nucleotides match TRBD2. CDR1 is SNHLY and CDR2 is FYNNEI in the germline V gene. Unmatched junction bases numbered 12, after V lost 7 bases and J lost 9 bases. The CDR3 runs to 14 residues. The CDR3 loop reads CASIIRTSVGEQFF. CDR3 DNA sequence: TGTGCCAGCATCATCAGGACTAGTGTGGGTGAGCAGTTCTTC.

The J gene is TRBJ2-1, the V gene TRBV7-2, with D possibly being TRBD1 (6 bases). The CDR3 contains 18 residues. The V end lost 6 bases, the J end lost 0 bases, and 21 bases lay between the germline ends. From germline, CDR1 is SGHTA and CDR2 FQGNSA. The chain's CDR3 is CASRSQGSGASSYNEQFF. The DNA of the CDR3 is TGTGCCAGCAGATCCCAGGGGTCTGGGGCCTCCTCCTACAATGAGCAGTTCTTC. Based on the CDR3 plus reference TRBV7-2 and TRBJ2-1, the full variable domain is GAGVSQSPSNKVTEKGKDVELRCDPISGHTALYWYRQSLGQGLEFLIYFQGNSAPDKSGLPSDRFSAERTGGSVSTLTIQRTQQEDSAVYLCASRSQGSGASSYNEQFFGPGTRLTVL.

The table lists this clonotype with a count of one. This chain uses TRBV10-3 with TRBJ1-5; D is uncertain. Germline CDR1 ENHRY, CDR2 SYGVKD. The CDR3 loop spans 12 amino acids. Trimming removed 9 bases at V and 6 bases at J, with 12 bases between. The CDR3, as DNA: TGTGCCATTAGTAGCGGGAGTCAGCCCCAGCATTTT. This gives the protein CAISSGSQPQHF.

This clonotype was seen a few times. The CDR3 nucleotides are TGTGCCTCCGGGGGAGGGAACACCGGGGAGCTGTTTTTT. This encodes CASGGGNTGELFF. The chain has TRBV10-3 and TRBJ2-2; D possibly corresponds to TRBD2 (6 bases). V was shortened by 11 bases and J by 1 base, with 11 bases between the two germline ends. The CDR3 runs to 13 residues. Germline CDR1 reads ENHRY; CDR2 reads SYGVKD.

The chain links TRBV7-2 to TRBJ2-2; D not certain. Germline lookup yields CDR1 SGHTA and CDR2 FQGNSA. This CDR3 comprises 14 residues. V lost 4 bases to trimming and J lost 0 bases, with 6 bases between them. The CDR3 DNA reads as TGTGCCAGCAGCTATCAGACGAACACCGGGGAGCTGTTTTTT. Amino acid sequence: CASSYQTNTGELFF.

This chain joins TRBV6-4 and TRBJ1-5; 11 bases align to TRBD1. Germline CDR1 is MRHNA and CDR2 is SNTAGT. The CDR3 covers 15 residues. Losses at the gene ends were 7 bases for V and 1 base for J; bases not matched to a gene: 3. The CDR3 loop is CASNRDRGSNQPQHF. Here the CDR3 DNA reads TGTGCCAGCAACCGGGACAGGGGGAGCAATCAGCCCCAGCATTTT.

Many counts were recorded for this clonotype. V usage is TRBV5-1 and J usage is TRBJ1-1; D remains unclear. V lost 0 bases and J lost 0, with 12 bases in between. In germline, CDR1 is SGHRS, CDR2 YFSETQ. CDR3 size: 16 residues. The CDR3 coding sequence is TGCGCCAGCAGCTTGGGGTGGGCAGACTTGAACACTGAAGCTTTCTTT. Its translation: CASSLGWADLNTEAFF. The whole variable domain, filled in from reference TRBV5-1 and TRBJ1-1, reads KAGVTQTPRYLIKTRGQQVTLSCSPISGHRSVSWYQQTPGQGLQFLFEYFSETQRNKGNFPGRFSGRQFSNSRSEMNVSTLELGDSALYLCASSLGWADLNTEAFFGQGTRLTVV.

The J gene is TRBJ2-1, the V gene TRBV12-3 or TRBV12-4; 13 bases match TRBD2. The CDR3 consists of 15 residues. V gave up 7 bases and J gave up 7 bases; unmatched junction bases: 7. The CDR3 DNA sequence: TGTGCCAGCACCTACCGGACTAGCGGGGGAAATGAGCAGTTCTTC. Amino acids: CASTYRTSGGNEQFF.

This clonotype has a handful of counts. The chain carries TRBV21-1 and TRBJ2-2; TRBD1 is the table's D call and was not checked against the DNA. TRBV21-1 constitutes a pseudogene. This CDR3 has 15 amino acids. CDR3 region: CASSNLQGNTGELFF. In DNA form, the CDR3 reads TGTGCCAGCAGCAACCTCCAGGGTAACACCGGGGAGCTGTTTTTT.

This chain connects TRBV7-2 to TRBJ1-1; D uncertain. Trimming took 5 bases from V and 0 from J, leaving 10 bases between them. From germline, CDR1 is SGHTA and CDR2 FQGNSA. CDR3 length: 14 residues. The CDR3 DNA reads TGTGCCAGCAGCCCCCCCGCTATGAACACTGAAGCTTTCTTT. It is translated as CASSPPAMNTEAFF.